This T cell receptor beta chain was recorded in a study of regulatory T cells in long-lasting Graves disease. Whole-study context: Graves' patients with a new diagnosis had received antithyroid drugs under 3 months. Overall study findings and caveats: For persistent Graves' patients, TCR diversity was lower than for newly diagnosed ones.

This clonotype appeared a few times. What it recognizes is unknown. The germline V gene has CDR1 SGHNT and CDR2 YENEEA. Trimming cost V 4 bases and J 0 bases, with 16 bases left between them. The CDR3 is 17 residues long. Building the TCR beta libraries relied on iRepertoire HTBI primers, and CDR3 regions underwent Arm-PCR. TCRdb ran MiXCR on the multiplex PCR reads and lists one entry per CDR3 protein. The sample carries about 560,000 distinct CDR3 sequences, about 16% recorded once. Time point of the sample: newly diagnosed GD, antithyroid drugs for less than 3 months. Extracted PBMC RNA gave rise to the TCR library. This same sample was also part of a study on T cells in Graves' hyperthyroidism and ophthalmopathy. That report notes: HTBI primers were used for first-round RT-PCR of the TCR CDR3.

The source material was peripheral blood mononuclear cells (PBMCs), sampled at new diagnosis, from a patient treated with antithyroid drugs. The TCR sequence derives from a man between 18 and 35 years old with Graves disease. The genes are TRBV11-3 and TRBJ2-4; either TRBD1 or TRBD2 may supply D (6 bases each). This CDR3 reads CASSWGSGGLAKNIQYF. The CDR3 region has the DNA TGTGCCAGCAGCTGGGGGTCTGGGGGGCTAGCCAAAAACATTCAGTACTTC.